Below, 15 T cell receptor beta chains from the same sample are listed, as sequenced in a study of blood T cell repertoires in COVID-19. The method was immunoSEQ multiplex PCR; TCRdb's version includes in-frame clones alone and lacks a portion of them. The profile shows about 350,000 clones, 75% to 90% of them singletons. The sample consisted of peripheral blood. The source is a woman aged 60-75 years with COVID-19, enrolled during active disease.

The chain employs TRBV19 and TRBJ1-2; D is unclear. The CDR3 covers 14 residues. V was pared by 2 bases and J by 4 bases, with 11 bases between. Germline-derived CDR1 and CDR2 are LNHDA and SQIVND (reference sequence). The CDR3 reads CASSILGGTYGYTF. The CDR3 DNA is TGTGCCAGTAGTATATTAGGCGGTACCTATGGCTACACCTTC.

This chain joins TRBV18 and TRBJ2-7, with 7 bases fitting TRBD1. This CDR3 comprises 14 residues. With V trimmed by 6 bases and J by 0 bases, 5 bases remained unmatched. Germline CDR1 and CDR2: KGHSH and LQKENI. The CDR3 sequence: CASSGDRLSYEQYF. CDR3 in DNA: TGTGCCAGCTCGGGGGACAGACTCTCCTACGAGCAGTACTTC.

The V gene is TRBV24-1, the J gene TRBJ1-3; 8 nucleotides match TRBD1. CDR3 length: 16 residues. Germline trimming cut 5 bases from V and 3 bases from J; bases unmatched to any gene: 8. CDR1 KGHDR and CDR2 SFDVKD come from the germline V gene. The CDR3 DNA is TGTGCCACCAGTGCCGTGGACAGGGTTTGTGGAAACACCATATATTTT. Amino acid sequence: CATSAVDRVCGNTIYF.

The J gene is TRBJ2-1, the V gene TRBV15; no clear D. The V and J ends lost 1 base and 14 bases respectively, with 15 bases between them. Germline-derived CDR1 and CDR2 are LNHNV and YYDKDF (reference sequence). This CDR3 comprises 13 residues. The CDR3 DNA follows: TGTGCCACCAGCAGAGTAAAGGCGGCCCCGGAGTTCTTC. Encoded protein: CATSRVKAAPEFF.

There are a few counts of this clone. V is TRBV11-2 and J is TRBJ2-7; D is perhaps TRBD2 (6 bases). CDR3 length: 16 residues. The V and J ends lost 4 bases and 3 bases respectively, with 19 bases between them. Looked up from germline, CDR1 is SGHAT and CDR2 is FQNNGV. CDR3 bases: TGTGCCAGCAGCTCCTACCGGGGGAAAGAGGTCTACGAGCAGTACTTC. Protein sequence: CASSSYRGKEVYEQYF. Together with reference TRBV11-2 and TRBJ2-7, the CDR3 gives the full variable domain: EAGVAQSPRYKIIEKRQSVAFWCNPISGHATLYWYQQILGQGPKLLIQFQNNGVVDDSQLPKDRFSAERLKGVDSTLKIQPAKLEDSAVYLCASSSYRGKEVYEQYFGPGTRLTVT.

The chain carries TRBV4-2 and TRBJ1-1; TRBD1 matches 7 bases. The junction had 6 bases not matched to a gene; V was cut back by 5 bases and J by 0 bases. This CDR3 is built from 15 residues. Germline values: CDR1 LGHNA, CDR2 YNFKEQ. DNA of the CDR3: TGTGCCAGCAGCTCGTTGACAGGGCTGAACACTGAAGCTTTCTTT. Translation: CASSSLTGLNTEAFF.

The chain has TRBV18 and TRBJ1-5, with 10 bases matching TRBD1. Germline loops: CDR1 KGHSH, CDR2 LQKENI. The ends lost 3 bases at V and 5 bases at J; junction bases unmatched: 4. The CDR3 consists of 15 residues. CDR3 in DNA: TGTGCCAGCTCACCCGGGACAGGGGTGGATCAGCCCCAGCATTTT. Translating gives CASSPGTGVDQPQHF.

This clone is a singleton in its sample. This sequence joins TRBV5-1 and TRBJ1-1; D is possibly TRBD1 (6 bases). The CDR3 covers 14 residues. Germline CDR1 and CDR2: SGHRS and YFSETQ. V dropped 2 bases and J dropped 4 bases, with 12 bases sitting between them. This CDR3 is CASSLQGGSTEAFF. As DNA, the CDR3 is TGCGCCAGCAGCTTACAGGGTGGGAGCACTGAAGCTTTCTTT.

Only one count was recorded for this clone. V usage is TRBV19 and J usage is TRBJ2-1, with TRBD2 matching 7 bases. Germline CDR1 and CDR2: LNHDA and SQIVND (reference sequence). J gave up 6 bases and V 1 base, and 12 bases lay outside the gene matches. The CDR3 is 17 residues long. The CDR3 bases are TGTGCCAGTAGTATAGTGGGCGGGGGAGGTCCGGGCAATGAGCAGTTCTTC. This translates into CASSIVGGGGPGNEQFF.

CDR3 nucleotide sequence: TGTGCCAGCAGCTTAGACAGGGGATCCGAGCAGTACTTC. Translating it yields CASSLDRGSEQYF. This chain joins TRBV11-2 and TRBJ2-7; tentatively, D is TRBD1 (6 bases). From germline, CDR1 is SGHAT and CDR2 FQNNGV. V lost 0 bases, J lost 6 bases, and 9 bases lay in between. CDR3 length equals 13 residues.

CDR3 protein: CASDHTSRRNTEAFF. The CDR3, as DNA: TGTGCTAGTGACCATACCTCCAGGCGGAACACTGAAGCTTTCTTT. The chain is built from TRBV12-5 and TRBJ1-1; D unresolved. Germline CDR1 is LGHNT and CDR2 is FRNRAP. With 7 bases removed from V and 1 base from J, the gap between germline ends came to 16 bases. The CDR3 is made up of 15 amino acids.

The chain carries TRBV5-1 and TRBJ2-3; TRBD2 aligns across 7 bases. Germline loops: CDR1 SGHRS, CDR2 YFSETQ. V lost 4 bases to trimming and J lost 4 bases; unmatched junction nucleotides: 6. This CDR3 is 14 amino acids long. The CDR3 bases are TGCGCCAGCAGCCCCGGGACTATCCCAGATACGCAGTATTTT. It encodes CASSPGTIPDTQYF.

The CDR3: CASSDQVSSYNEQFF. The DNA of the CDR3 is TGTGCCAGCAGTGATCAAGTGAGCTCCTACAATGAGCAGTTCTTC. J is TRBJ2-1 and V is TRBV2; unclear D gene. This CDR3 contains 15 residues. V was clipped by 3 bases and J by 0 bases, with 9 bases between them. CDR1 is SNHLY, CDR2 FYNNEI, per germline.

The chain has TRBV19 and TRBJ1-2, with no clear D. The CDR3 is 14 amino acids. Per germline, CDR1 LNHDA and CDR2 SQIVND (reference sequence). The V gene lost 0 bases and the J gene lost 5 bases, with 10 bases spanning the gap. CDR3 region: CASSIDTGSYGYTF. The CDR3 region has the DNA TGTGCCAGTAGTATAGATACTGGTAGTTATGGCTACACCTTC.

The V gene is TRBV12-3 or TRBV12-4, the J gene TRBJ1-2; 8 nucleotides align to TRBD1. The trim removed 8 bases at V and 6 bases at J, leaving 8 bases unmatched. The CDR3 extends over 13 amino acids. Here the CDR3 reads CASRPSGGDGYTF. As DNA, the CDR3 is TGTGCCAGCCGACCCTCAGGGGGCGATGGCTACACCTTC.